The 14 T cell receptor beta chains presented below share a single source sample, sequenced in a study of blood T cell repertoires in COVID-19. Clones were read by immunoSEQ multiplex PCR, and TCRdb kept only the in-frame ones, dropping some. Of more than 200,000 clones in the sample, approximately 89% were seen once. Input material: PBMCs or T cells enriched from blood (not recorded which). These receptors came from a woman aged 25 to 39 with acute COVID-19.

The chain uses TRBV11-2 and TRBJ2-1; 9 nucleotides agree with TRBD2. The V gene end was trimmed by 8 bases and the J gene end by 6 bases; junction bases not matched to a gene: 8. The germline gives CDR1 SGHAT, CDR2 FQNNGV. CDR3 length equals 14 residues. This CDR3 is CASSGRGGVNEQFF. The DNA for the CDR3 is TGTGCCAGCTCAGGGCGGGGGGGTGTCAATGAGCAGTTCTTC. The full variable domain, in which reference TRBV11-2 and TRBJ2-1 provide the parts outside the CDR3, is EAGVAQSPRYKIIEKRQSVAFWCNPISGHATLYWYQQILGQGPKLLIQFQNNGVVDDSQLPKDRFSAERLKGVDSTLKIQPAKLEDSAVYLCASSGRGGVNEQFFGPGTRLTVL.

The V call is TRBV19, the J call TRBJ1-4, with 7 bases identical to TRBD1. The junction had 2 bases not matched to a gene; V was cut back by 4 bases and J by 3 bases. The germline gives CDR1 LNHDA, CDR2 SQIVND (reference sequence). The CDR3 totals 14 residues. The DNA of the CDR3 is TGTGCCAGTAGTACACAGGGGTCTAATGAAAAACTGTTTTTT. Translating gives CASSTQGSNEKLFF.

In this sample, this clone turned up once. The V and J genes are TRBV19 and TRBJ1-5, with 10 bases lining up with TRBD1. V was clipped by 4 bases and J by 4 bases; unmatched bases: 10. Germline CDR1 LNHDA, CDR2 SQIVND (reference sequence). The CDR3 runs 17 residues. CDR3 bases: TGTGCCAGTAGTACCGGACAGGGGGTGATCACTAATCAGCCCCAGCATTTT. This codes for CASSTGQGVITNQPQHF. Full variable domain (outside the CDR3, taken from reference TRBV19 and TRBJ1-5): DGGITQSPKYLFRKEGQNVTLSCEQNLNHDAMYWYRQDPGQGLRLIYYSQIVNDFQKGDIAEGYSVSREKKESFPLTVTSAQKNPTAFYLCASSTGQGVITNQPQHFGDGTRLSIL.

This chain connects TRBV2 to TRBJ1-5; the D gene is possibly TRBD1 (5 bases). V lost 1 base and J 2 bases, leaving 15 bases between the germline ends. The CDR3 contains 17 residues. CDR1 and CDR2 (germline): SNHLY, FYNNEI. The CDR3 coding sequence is TGTGCCAGCAGTGAAGGGGGGGTCCTAGGTGGCAATCAGCCCCAGCATTTT. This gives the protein CASSEGGVLGGNQPQHF.

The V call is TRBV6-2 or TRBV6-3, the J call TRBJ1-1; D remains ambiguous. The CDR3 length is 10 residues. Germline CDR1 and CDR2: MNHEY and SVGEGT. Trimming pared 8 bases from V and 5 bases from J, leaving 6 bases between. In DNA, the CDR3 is TGTGCCAGCGGTTTAACTGAAGCTTTCTTT. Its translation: CASGLTEAFF.

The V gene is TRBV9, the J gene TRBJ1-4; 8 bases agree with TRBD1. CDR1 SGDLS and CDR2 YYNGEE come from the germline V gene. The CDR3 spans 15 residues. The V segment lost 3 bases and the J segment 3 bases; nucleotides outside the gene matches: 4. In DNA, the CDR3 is TGTGCCAGCAGCGGTACAGGGGGAGCTAATGAAAAACTGTTTTTT. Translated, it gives CASSGTGGANEKLFF.

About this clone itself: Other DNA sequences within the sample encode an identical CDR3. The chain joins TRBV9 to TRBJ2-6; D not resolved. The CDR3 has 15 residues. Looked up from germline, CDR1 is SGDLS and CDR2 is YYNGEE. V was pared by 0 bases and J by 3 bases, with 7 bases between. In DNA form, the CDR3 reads TGTGCCAGCAGCGTAGGCGCCGGTGGGGCCAACGTCCTGACTTTC. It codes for CASSVGAGGANVLTF. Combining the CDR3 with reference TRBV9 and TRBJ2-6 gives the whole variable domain DSGVTQTPKHLITATGQRVTLRCSPRSGDLSVYWYQQSLDQGLQFLIQYYNGEERAKGNILERFSAQQFPDLHSELNLSSLELGDSALYFCASSVGAGGANVLTFGAGSRLTVL.

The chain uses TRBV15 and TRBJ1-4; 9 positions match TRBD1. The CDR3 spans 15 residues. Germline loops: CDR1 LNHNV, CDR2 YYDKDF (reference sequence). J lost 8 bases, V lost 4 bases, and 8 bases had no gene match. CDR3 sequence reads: CATSNWDREDEKLFF. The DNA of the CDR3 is TGTGCCACCAGCAATTGGGACAGGGAGGACGAAAAACTGTTTTTT. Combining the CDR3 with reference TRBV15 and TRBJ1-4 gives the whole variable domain DAMVIQNPRYQVTQFGKPVTLSCSQTLNHNVMYWYQQKSSQAPKLLFHYYDKDFNNEADTPDNFQSRRPNTSFCFLDIRSPGLGDTAMYLCATSNWDREDEKLFFGSGTQLSVL.

The CDR3 loop reads CASSVMAGYNEQFF. The CDR3 DNA sequence: TGTGCCAGCAGCGTAATGGCAGGCTACAATGAGCAGTTCTTC. The chain joins TRBV9 to TRBJ2-1, with D unresolved. The germline V and J ends were trimmed by 1 base and 3 bases, with 8 bases remaining between them. The CDR3 sequence is 14 residues long. CDR1 and CDR2 from the germline V gene are SGDLS and YYNGEE.

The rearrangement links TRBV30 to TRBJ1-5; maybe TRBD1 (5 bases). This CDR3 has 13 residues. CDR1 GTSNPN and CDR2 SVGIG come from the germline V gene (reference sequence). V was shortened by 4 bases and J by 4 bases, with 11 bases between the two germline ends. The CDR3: CAWTAQENQPQHF. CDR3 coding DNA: TGTGCCTGGACCGCACAGGAAAATCAGCCCCAGCATTTT.

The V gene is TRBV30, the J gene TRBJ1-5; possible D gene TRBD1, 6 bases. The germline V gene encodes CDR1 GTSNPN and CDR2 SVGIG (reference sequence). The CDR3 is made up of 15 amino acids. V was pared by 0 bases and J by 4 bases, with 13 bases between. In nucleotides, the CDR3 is TGTGCCTGGAGTGTACTCGGGACAAAAAATCAGCCCCAGCATTTT. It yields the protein CAWSVLGTKNQPQHF.

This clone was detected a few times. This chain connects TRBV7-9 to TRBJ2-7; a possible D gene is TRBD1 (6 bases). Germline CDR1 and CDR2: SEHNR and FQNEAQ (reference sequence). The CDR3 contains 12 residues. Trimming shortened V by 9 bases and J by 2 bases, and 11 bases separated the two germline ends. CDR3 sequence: CASRGQTYEQYF. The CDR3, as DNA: TGTGCCAGTAGAGGACAGACCTACGAGCAGTACTTC.

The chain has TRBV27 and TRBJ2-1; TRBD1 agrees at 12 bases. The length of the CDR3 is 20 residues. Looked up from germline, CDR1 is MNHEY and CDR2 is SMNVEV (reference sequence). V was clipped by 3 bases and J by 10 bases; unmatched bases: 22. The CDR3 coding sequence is TGTGCCAGCAGTTTGTGGAGGGGGACAGGGGGCGCCGGACCACTACCCGAGCAGTTCTTC. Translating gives CASSLWRGTGGAGPLPEQFF.

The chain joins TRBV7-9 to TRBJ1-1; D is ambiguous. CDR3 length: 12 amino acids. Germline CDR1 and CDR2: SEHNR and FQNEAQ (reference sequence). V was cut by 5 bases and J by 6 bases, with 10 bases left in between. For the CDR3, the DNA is TGTGCCAGCAGCGCACTCCGGGCTGAAGCTTTCTTT. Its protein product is CASSALRAEAFF.